These T cell receptor beta chains were read from a single sample in a study of cytomegalovirus exposure and HLA in healthy donors. The repertoire was sequenced with immunoSEQ multiplex PCR; TCRdb's copy has only in-frame clones and lacks some. Altogether 150,000 to 180,000 clones are present, around 81% being singletons, with the ten largest covering around 6%. Sequenced material: PBMCs. These receptors all come from a woman aged 40 to 50 in good health and CMV-seropositive. Both conserved end residues are part of each CDR3. The order of the fields is J gene, clone size, D gene, V gene, CDR3 DNA, CDR3 protein. The D gene is left open where the match is weak. The size entry is marked missing in some rows and otherwise reads once, few, many or a size class.

J gene: TRBJ1-3
clone size: NA
D gene: NA
V gene: TRBV29-1
CDR3 DNA: TGCAGCGTTCAAGGACAGTCTTCCTCTGGAAACACCATATATTTT
CDR3 protein: CSVQGQSSSGNTIYF

J gene: TRBJ2-7
clone size: NA
D gene: TRBD1
V gene: TRBV27
CDR3 DNA: TGTGCCAGCAGTCACAAACAGGGGAAGACCTACGAGCAGTACTTC
CDR3 protein: CASSHKQGKTYEQYF

J gene: TRBJ2-3
clone size: NA
D gene: TRBD2
V gene: TRBV7-2
CDR3 DNA: TGTGCCAGCAGCTTAGGAGCGGGAGGGGAGAGGAATACGCAGTATTTT
CDR3 protein: CASSLGAGGERNTQYF

J gene: TRBJ2-7
clone size: once
D gene: NA
V gene: TRBV11-2
CDR3 DNA: TGTGCCAGCAGCTTAGCTGTGGGGCCCTCTTACGAGCAGTACTTC
CDR3 protein: CASSLAVGPSYEQYF

J gene: TRBJ1-5
clone size: NA
D gene: TRBD1
V gene: TRBV2
CDR3 DNA: TGTGCCAGCACAGGGGGTTTGAATCAGCCCCAGCATTTT
CDR3 protein: CASTGGLNQPQHF

J gene: TRBJ2-7
clone size: NA
D gene: TRBD2
V gene: TRBV5-6
CDR3 DNA: TGTGCCAGCAGGTCGGGGCTCGGACTAGCGGTTCTGAGGGAGCAGTACTTC
CDR3 protein: CASRSGLGLAVLREQYF

J gene: TRBJ1-1
clone size: NA
D gene: NA
V gene: TRBV19
CDR3 DNA: TGTGCCAGTATGCCGAACGGGCAGGGCACTGAAGCTTTCTTT
CDR3 protein: CASMPNGQGTEAFF

J gene: TRBJ1-2
clone size: NA
D gene: NA
V gene: TRBV5-5
CDR3 DNA: TGTGCCAGCAGCTTGGGGGGCCAGATCTATGGCTACACCTTC
CDR3 protein: CASSLGGQIYGYTF

J gene: TRBJ1-1
clone size: NA
D gene: NA
V gene: TRBV11-2
CDR3 DNA: TGTGCCAGCAGCTTAAGGGGCTATGACACTGAAGCTTTCTTT
CDR3 protein: CASSLRGYDTEAFF

J gene: TRBJ2-3
clone size: NA
D gene: NA
V gene: TRBV29-1
CDR3 DNA: TGCAGCGTTGAACAGGGGACAGATACGCAGTATTTT
CDR3 protein: CSVEQGTDTQYF

J gene: TRBJ2-3
clone size: NA
D gene: TRBD2
V gene: TRBV18
CDR3 DNA: TGTGCCAGCTCACCGGGAGCGGGAGATCCAGATACGCAGTATTTT
CDR3 protein: CASSPGAGDPDTQYF

J gene: TRBJ1-2
clone size: NA
D gene: TRBD1
V gene: TRBV10-2
CDR3 DNA: TGCGCCACCGGGGTGGCAGGGGGTGGTCGCTACACCTTC
CDR3 protein: CATGVAGGGRYTF

J gene: TRBJ2-7
clone size: few
D gene: NA
V gene: TRBV6-1
CDR3 DNA: TGTGCCAGCAGTGATGTCGCTAGCGAGAAGTACGAGCAGTACTTC
CDR3 protein: CASSDVASEKYEQYF

J gene: TRBJ2-7
clone size: NA
D gene: TRBD1
V gene: TRBV4-1
CDR3 DNA: TGCGCCAGCAGCCAAGCCGGGACAGGGGTTTACGAGCAGTACTTC
CDR3 protein: CASSQAGTGVYEQYF

J gene: TRBJ1-5
clone size: NA
D gene: NA
V gene: TRBV2
CDR3 DNA: TGTGCCAGCAGGGACAGCGGAGGCCCTTTATATAGCAATCAGCCCCAGCATTTT
CDR3 protein: CASRDSGGPLYSNQPQHF

J gene: TRBJ2-4
clone size: NA
D gene: TRBD2
V gene: TRBV19
CDR3 DNA: TGTGCCAGTTCAGCGGGAGGCCCTCCTAACATTCAGTACTTC
CDR3 protein: CASSAGGPPNIQYF

J gene: TRBJ2-3
clone size: NA
D gene: TRBD2
V gene: TRBV11-3
CDR3 DNA: TGTGCCAGCAGCTTAATAGCGGGATCAGATACGCAGTATTTT
CDR3 protein: CASSLIAGSDTQYF

J gene: TRBJ1-1
clone size: NA
D gene: NA
V gene: TRBV13
CDR3 DNA: TGTGCCAGCAGCTTATGGCCAGGGAAAAACACTGAAGCTTTCTTT
CDR3 protein: CASSLWPGKNTEAFF

J gene: TRBJ1-1
clone size: few
D gene: TRBD1
V gene: TRBV6-5
CDR3 DNA: TGTGCCAGCAGTTTGCTCCGGGACAGCACTGAAGCTTTCTTT
CDR3 protein: CASSLLRDSTEAFF

J gene: TRBJ2-5
clone size: NA
D gene: TRBD2
V gene: TRBV5-6
CDR3 DNA: TGTGCCAGCAGCTTCAGCGGGAGTGACGAGACCCAGTACTTC
CDR3 protein: CASSFSGSDETQYF

J gene: TRBJ2-7
clone size: few
D gene: NA
V gene: TRBV10-2
CDR3 DNA: TGCGCCAGCAGTGAGCTAACAGGGCCCCCCTACGAGCAGTACTTC
CDR3 protein: CASSELTGPPYEQYF

J gene: TRBJ2-7
clone size: NA
D gene: TRBD2
V gene: TRBV5-1
CDR3 DNA: TGCGCCAGCAGCCTAACTAGCGGGAGGACCTACGAGCAGTACTTC
CDR3 protein: CASSLTSGRTYEQYF

J gene: TRBJ2-1
clone size: NA
D gene: NA
V gene: TRBV30
CDR3 DNA: TGTGCCTGGACCTCGGGTCTCGGCAATGAGCAGTTCTTC
CDR3 protein: CAWTSGLGNEQFF

J gene: TRBJ2-7
clone size: few
D gene: NA
V gene: TRBV2
CDR3 DNA: TGTGCCAGCACCTGGGACAACTCCTACGAGCAGTACTTC
CDR3 protein: CASTWDNSYEQYF

J gene: TRBJ2-7
clone size: NA
D gene: TRBD1
V gene: TRBV5-1
CDR3 DNA: TGCGCCAGCAGTAATAGGACAGGAACCTCCTACGAGCAGTACTTC
CDR3 protein: CASSNRTGTSYEQYF

J gene: TRBJ2-2
clone size: once
D gene: NA
V gene: TRBV15
CDR3 DNA: TGTGCCACCAGCAGACCAGGGTTGTTCGGGGAGCTGTTTTTT
CDR3 protein: CATSRPGLFGELFF

J gene: TRBJ2-1
clone size: NA
D gene: TRBD2
V gene: TRBV4-1
CDR3 DNA: TGCGCCAGCAGCCCAGTTGGCGGGGGGACTAGCGGGAAGCAGTTCTTC
CDR3 protein: CASSPVGGGTSGKQFF

J gene: TRBJ2-5
clone size: NA
D gene: TRBD2
V gene: TRBV27
CDR3 DNA: TGTGCCAGCAGTTCCCCGGGAGGTAAGACCCAGTACTTC
CDR3 protein: CASSSPGGKTQYF

J gene: TRBJ2-1
clone size: NA
D gene: NA
V gene: TRBV9
CDR3 DNA: TGTGCCAGCAGCGCCCCGAGATTGGCAGGTCCCTACAATGAGCAGTTCTTC
CDR3 protein: CASSAPRLAGPYNEQFF

J gene: TRBJ2-1
clone size: NA
D gene: TRBD2
V gene: TRBV4-1
CDR3 DNA: TGCGCCAGCACCGAGGATTGGGGAGTGGGCGGGAGGGCCGTTGAGCAGTTCTTC
CDR3 protein: CASTEDWGVGGRAVEQFF

J gene: TRBJ1-2
clone size: NA
D gene: NA
V gene: TRBV5-1
CDR3 DNA: TGCGCCAGCAGCTTGGTGGCAGTTTATGGCTACACCTTC
CDR3 protein: CASSLVAVYGYTF

J gene: TRBJ1-4
clone size: NA
D gene: NA
V gene: TRBV27
CDR3 DNA: TGTGCCAGCAGTTATCAGGGCAAGTTCTATGAAAAACTGTTTTTT
CDR3 protein: CASSYQGKFYEKLFF

J gene: TRBJ1-2
clone size: NA
D gene: NA
V gene: TRBV5-6
CDR3 DNA: TGTGCCAGCAGCTTGGGACAGCACTATGGCTACACCTTC
CDR3 protein: CASSLGQHYGYTF

J gene: TRBJ2-1
clone size: NA
D gene: TRBD2
V gene: TRBV6-1
CDR3 DNA: TGTGCCAGCATTCCGGGACTAGCGGGAGTTGGAGGGTTCTTC
CDR3 protein: CASIPGLAGVGGFF

J gene: TRBJ1-2
clone size: NA
D gene: NA
V gene: TRBV7-2
CDR3 DNA: TGTGCCAGCAGCCTAGCCACAGCATATGGCTACACCTTC
CDR3 protein: CASSLATAYGYTF

J gene: TRBJ1-1
clone size: NA
D gene: NA
V gene: TRBV9
CDR3 DNA: TGTGCCAGCAGCTCAGGGACTGAGAACACTGAAGCTTTCTTT
CDR3 protein: CASSSGTENTEAFF

J gene: TRBJ1-2
clone size: NA
D gene: TRBD1
V gene: TRBV5-6
CDR3 DNA: TGTGCCAGCAGCTTACAGGGGGCAGTGGATGGCTACACCTTC
CDR3 protein: CASSLQGAVDGYTF

J gene: TRBJ2-3
clone size: NA
D gene: TRBD2
V gene: TRBV27
CDR3 DNA: TGTGCCAGCAGTTTAGTTCTAGCGGGCGGCACAGATACGCAGTATTTT
CDR3 protein: CASSLVLAGGTDTQYF

J gene: TRBJ2-1
clone size: NA
D gene: TRBD2
V gene: TRBV5-1
CDR3 DNA: TGCGCCAGCAGCGTCGGACTAGCGGGGGGCGGTGAGCAGTTCTTC
CDR3 protein: CASSVGLAGGGEQFF